Given below is one T cell receptor (beta chain) in context. Its cognate antigen is unknown. Trimming removed 4 bases from V and 7 bases from J; junction bases left unmatched: 5. Germline assignment: CDR1 LNHDA and CDR2 SQIVND (reference sequence). The CDR3 totals 13 residues. This sample was taken from a study of PD-1 blockade in classical Hodgkin lymphoma. Study at large: Patients were given intravenous nivolumab, 3 mg/kg, every 2 weeks.

Method: immunoSEQ multiplex PCR; TCRdb's copy keeps in-frame clones and lacks some. The top ten clones hold 12% of a sample with about 100,000 clones, 75% to 90% of them seen once. General study findings and limits: Baseline diversity in complete responders resembled that of newly diagnosed patients. Only CD4+ TCR diversity, not CD8+, had risen significantly by C4D1.

Autologous stem cell transplantation was followed by relapse in every patient, and brentuximab vedotin exposure varied. Patients' outcomes at their best amounted to complete response, partial response or progressive disease. Sequences were derived from peripheral blood mononuclear cells (PBMCs), sampled at baseline. The TCR was taken from a human donor with classical Hodgkin lymphoma. The gene calls are TRBV19 and TRBJ1-2, with 8 bases identical to TRBD1. The CDR3 nucleotides are TGTGCCAGTAGTAACAGGGGGAAGCGTGGCTACACCTTC. The encoded protein is CASSNRGKRGYTF.